The 18 T cell receptor beta chains below come from one sample, sequenced in a study of CD8+CD57+ T cells in acquired aplastic anemia. CDR3 and TCR beta VDJ profiling relied on genomic DNA as the template. TCRdb analysed the reads with MiXCR anew, one entry per CDR3 protein. This table holds around 200,000 distinct CDR3 sequences, around half found once. The sample taken for sequencing was sorted CD4+, CD8+, or CD8+CD57+ T cells (not recorded which) from PBMCs. The receptors derive from a human donor in good health, serving as a control.

This clonotype was seen ten or more times. This chain links TRBV7-2 with TRBJ2-7; unclear D gene. Per the germline V gene, CDR1 is SGHTA and CDR2 is FQGNSA. The CDR3 has 12 residues. Trimming took off 1 base at V and 3 bases at J, with 4 bases between the two ends. The DNA of the CDR3 is TGTGCCAGCAGCTTAGGTGTCTACGAGCAGTACTTC. Translating gives CASSLGVYEQYF. The complete variable domain, with remaining parts taken from reference TRBV7-2 and TRBJ2-7, reads GAGVSQSPSNKVTEKGKDVELRCDPISGHTALYWYRQSLGQGLEFLIYFQGNSAPDKSGLPSDRFSAERTGGSVSTLTIQRTQQEDSAVYLCASSLGVYEQYFGPGTRLTVT.

This clonotype was seen many times. This chain joins TRBV5-6 and TRBJ2-7; 7 nucleotides agree with TRBD1. Germline V gene lookup returns CDR1 SGHDT and CDR2 YYEEEE. The CDR3 covers 15 residues. Trimming at V came to 1 base and at J to 5 bases, leaving 9 bases not matched to a gene. CDR3 coding DNA: TGTGCCAGCAGCTTGAGGGGGCCCCGTAAAGACGAGCAGTACTTC. Encoded protein: CASSLRGPRKDEQYF.

This chain uses TRBV5-1 with TRBJ1-6, with D unresolved. Germline lookup yields CDR1 SGHRS and CDR2 YFSETQ. Trimming took 4 bases from V and 3 from J, leaving 14 bases between them. The CDR3 spans 16 residues. In DNA form, the CDR3 reads TGCGCCAGCAGCGAACCCGGGCAGAGCTATAATTCACCCCTCCACTTT. This codes for CASSEPGQSYNSPLHF.

The J gene is TRBJ1-2, the V gene TRBV6-2 or TRBV6-3, with D unresolved. Germline V gene sequence: CDR1 MNHEY, CDR2 SVGEGT. The V end lost 5 bases, the J end lost 4 bases, and 20 bases lay between the germline ends. The CDR3 spans 16 residues. The DNA for the CDR3 is TGTGCCAGCAGTCCAAATATAGGGCTTTTGACCTATGGCTACACCTTC. It is translated as CASSPNIGLLTYGYTF.

Only a few counts were recorded for this clonotype. The gene calls are TRBV10-3 and TRBJ1-4, with a possible D match to TRBD1 (5 bases). CDR1 ENHRY and CDR2 SYGVKD come from the germline V gene. V lost 6 bases to trimming and J lost 8 bases, with 19 bases between them. The length of the CDR3 is 15 residues. CDR3 amino acids: CAISLQRGGGEKLFF. DNA for the CDR3: TGTGCCATCAGCCTACAGCGCGGTGGGGGGGAAAAACTGTTTTTT.

This clonotype occurred a few times. The CDR3 loop reads CATQRGQGGGTEAFF. The CDR3 DNA is TGTGCCACCCAGCGCGGACAAGGGGGGGGGACTGAAGCTTTCTTT. The chain carries TRBV10-3 and TRBJ1-1; the D gene is possibly TRBD1 (6 bases). The germline V and J ends were trimmed by 10 bases and 5 bases, with 23 bases remaining between them. Germline CDR1 and CDR2: ENHRY and SYGVKD. The CDR3 is 15 residues long.

This chain joins TRBV19 and TRBJ1-5; D uncertain. The CDR3 is 16 amino acids. Trimming took 2 bases from V and 0 from J, leaving 11 bases between them. Germline V gene sequence: CDR1 LNHDA, CDR2 SQIVND (reference sequence). For the CDR3, the DNA is TGTGCCAGTAGTATATCGAGTCAGGTTAGCAATCAGCCCCAGCATTTT. It encodes CASSISSQVSNQPQHF.

The rearrangement uses TRBV2 and TRBJ2-7, with 9 bases lining up with TRBD1. From germline, CDR1 is SNHLY and CDR2 FYNNEI. The CDR3 has 11 amino acids. J lost 5 bases, V lost 8 bases, and 1 base had no gene match. CDR3 residues: CASGDRDEQYF. The CDR3 bases are TGTGCCAGCGGGGACAGGGACGAGCAGTACTTC.

The chain employs TRBV19 and TRBJ1-6; no clear D gene. CDR3 length: 14 amino acids. CDR1 is LNHDA, CDR2 SQIVND, per germline (reference sequence). The CDR3 sequence: CAASEGIGNSPLHF. The CDR3 nucleotides are TGTGCTGCGTCGGAAGGGATAGGTAATTCACCCCTCCACTTT.

Concerning this clonotype: An end of the junction differs from the germline gene, which may be a read error. V gene TRBV7-6 combines with J gene TRBJ2-3, with a possible D match to TRBD2 (6 bases). This CDR3 region has 17 residues. Germline lookup yields CDR1 SGHVS and CDR2 FNYEAQ. The CDR3 coding sequence is TGTGCTAGCAGCCTCGGGGCGGGGATTGGGAGCACAGATACGCAGTATTTT. It translates to CASSLGAGIGSTDTQYF.

As for this clonotype: A read error may explain this, as a much larger clone is one base away. The V and J genes are TRBV7-9 and TRBJ2-4; the match to TRBD2 covers 10 bases. This CDR3 region has 14 residues. The V gene's germline CDR1 is SEHNR and CDR2 FQNEAQ (reference sequence). Here the CDR3 reads CASSSSGGGDIQCF. The CDR3 nucleotides are TGTGCCAGCAGCTCTAGCGGGGGCGGAGACATTCAGTGCTTC.

This clonotype was seen ten or more times. The V gene is TRBV9, the J gene TRBJ1-3, with a weak D call TRBD1 (5 bases). This CDR3 comprises 16 residues. Germline V lookup: CDR1 SGDLS, CDR2 YYNGEE. Trimming took 3 bases from V and 5 from J, leaving 18 bases between them. CDR3 in DNA: TGTGCCAGCAGCGCAATTCAAGGGCCAGGGCGAAACACCATATATTTT. Its protein product is CASSAIQGPGRNTIYF.

This chain uses TRBV7-8 with TRBJ2-3, with TRBD2 matching 7 bases. The CDR3 is made up of 15 amino acids. Germline V CDR1 and CDR2: SGHVS, FQNEAQ. J was trimmed by 0 bases and V by 5 bases; bases with no gene match: 5. The CDR3 coding sequence is TGTGCCAGCAGCCCTTGGACTAGTAGCACAGATACGCAGTATTTT. This translates into CASSPWTSSTDTQYF. Full variable domain (missing parts from reference TRBV7-8 and TRBJ2-3): GAGVSQSPRYKVAKRGQDVALRCDPISGHVSLFWYQQALGQGPEFLTYFQNEAQLDKSGLPSDRFFAERPEGSVSTLKIQRTQQEDSAVYLCASSPWTSSTDTQYFGPGTRLTVL.

This clonotype has more than one count but fewer than ten. V and J are TRBV28 and TRBJ2-7; TRBD1 matches 8 bases. Germline V gene sequence: CDR1 MDHEN, CDR2 SYDVKM. This CDR3 spans 15 amino acids. Losses at the gene ends were 9 bases for V and 2 bases for J; bases not matched to a gene: 12. CDR3 nucleotide sequence: TGTGCCAGTAACCAACCCGGGACAGGAACCTACGAGCAGTACTTC. Protein sequence: CASNQPGTGTYEQYF. Supplemented by reference TRBV28 and TRBJ2-7, the full variable domain reads DVKVTQSSRYLVKRTGEKVFLECVQDMDHENMFWYRQDPGLGLRLIYFSYDVKMKEKGDIPEGYSVSREKKERFSLILESASTNQTSMYLCASNQPGTGTYEQYFGPGTRLTVT.

As concerns this clonotype: Mismatch with germline at one junction end may stem from a read error. V usage is TRBV18 and J usage is TRBJ2-3; no clear D. Germline-derived CDR1 and CDR2 are KGHSH and LQKENI. This CDR3 has 12 residues. The CDR3 nucleotides are TGTGCCAGCTCACTCTACACAGATACGCACTATTTT. Protein product: CASSLYTDTHYF.

The chain links TRBV10-3 to TRBJ1-5, with 9 bases matching TRBD1. After removal of 0 bases from V and 0 bases from J, the junction contained 6 bases not matched to a gene. Germline V CDR1 and CDR2: ENHRY, SYGVKD. This CDR3 has 18 amino acids. The CDR3 sequence is CAISESRTGVTSNQPQHF. DNA of the CDR3: TGTGCCATCAGTGAGTCAAGGACAGGGGTCACTAGCAATCAGCCCCAGCATTTT.

Only a few counts were recorded for this clonotype. Relative to the germline gene, one junction end is altered; a read error may explain this. The chain carries TRBV12-3 or TRBV12-4 and TRBJ1-5; tentative D call: TRBD1 (5 bases). The CDR3 runs to 13 residues. This CDR3 is CASSFGHNQPQHF. The CDR3 nucleotides are TGTGCCAGCAGTTTCGGACACAATCAGCCCCAGCATTTC.

This clonotype has a single count. V gene TRBV19 combines with J gene TRBJ2-5; TRBD1 agrees at 12 bases. V lost 5 bases to trimming and J lost 5 bases; unmatched junction nucleotides: 9. Germline CDR1 LNHDA, CDR2 SQIVND (reference sequence). This CDR3 has 16 amino acids. For the CDR3, the DNA is TGTGCCAGTAGTCCCGGGACAGGGGGCCGTGGGGAGACCCAGTACTTC. Its protein product is CASSPGTGGRGETQYF.